Following are 24 T cell receptor beta chains from one sample sequenced in a study of cytomegalovirus exposure and HLA in healthy donors. 60 Vbeta and 13 Jbeta primers were used in PCR. The table came from immunoSEQ multiplex PCR; TCRdb's copy has only in-frame clones and leaves some out. The sample holds 130,000 or so clones, around three fifths seen once. The specimen was PBMCs. The receptors stem from a woman in her thirties or forties in good health and CMV-seropositive.

This clone was seen more than once but under ten times. V usage is TRBV29-1 and J usage is TRBJ1-3; 7 bases are shared with TRBD1. The germline gives CDR1 SQVTM, CDR2 ANQGSEA. The V and J ends lost 7 bases and 1 base, in that order; junction bases with no gene match: 7. The CDR3 runs 14 residues. The CDR3 here is CSAERDRSGNTIYF. CDR3 bases: TGCAGCGCCGAGAGGGACAGATCTGGAAACACCATATATTTT.

This clone showed up just a few times. The rearrangement joins TRBV4-1 to TRBJ2-7; 8 nucleotides agree with TRBD1. The CDR3 runs to 15 residues. From germline, CDR1 is MGHRA and CDR2 YSYEKL. Losses at the gene ends were 3 bases for V and 0 bases for J; bases not matched to a gene: 4. CDR3 region: CASSQGTGSSYEQYF. CDR3 nucleotides: TGCGCCAGCAGCCAGGGGACAGGAAGCTCCTACGAGCAGTACTTC.

Only one count was recorded for this clone. This chain links TRBV2 with TRBJ2-1; 10 bases agree with TRBD2. Germline V gives CDR1 SNHLY, CDR2 FYNNEI. The CDR3 totals 12 residues. The V segment lost 6 bases and the J segment 10 bases; nucleotides outside the gene matches: 3. The CDR3 DNA sequence: TGTGCCAGCAGCCAGACTAGCGGGGAGCAGTTCTTC. This gives the protein CASSQTSGEQFF.

This chain joins TRBV19 and TRBJ2-2; 9 bases match TRBD1. Per germline, CDR1 LNHDA and CDR2 SQIVND (reference sequence). V lost 6 bases and J lost 4; bases outside the gene matches: 6. This CDR3 contains 15 residues. The CDR3 DNA reads as TGTGCCAGTAGAGAGGACAGGGGAGGCACCGGGGAGCTGTTTTTT. It is translated as CASREDRGGTGELFF.

The chain has TRBV28 and TRBJ1-5; 7 bases are a match to TRBD1. The CDR3 consists of 13 residues. CDR1 and CDR2 from the germline V gene are MDHEN and SYDVKM. With 3 bases clipped from V and 6 bases from J, the junction kept 2 bases outside the gene matches. The CDR3, as DNA: TGTGCCAGCAGTTTCAGGGGGGCTCAGCCCCAGCATTTT. Its translation: CASSFRGAQPQHF.

This rearrangement joins TRBV27 to TRBJ2-6; no definite D call. Germline lookup yields CDR1 MNHEY and CDR2 SMNVEV (reference sequence). The CDR3 runs to 15 residues. Between the trimmed V and J ends, which lost 2 bases and 0 bases, there was a span of 5 bases. Written as DNA, the CDR3 is TGTGCCAGCAGTTTAGGCCACTCTGGGGCCAACGTCCTGACTTTC. Translating it yields CASSLGHSGANVLTF.

The chain is built from TRBV4-1 and TRBJ2-1; 9 nucleotides agree with TRBD2. The CDR3 contains 13 residues. The junction had 7 bases not matched to a gene; V was cut back by 9 bases and J by 7 bases. Germline CDR1 MGHRA, CDR2 YSYEKL. The CDR3 DNA reads TGCGCCAGAATAGCGGGAGTACAGAATGAGCAGTTCTTC. This sequence encodes CARIAGVQNEQFF.

This sequence joins TRBV7-2 and TRBJ2-3; D gene unclear. V shed 5 bases and J shed 2 bases, with 14 bases lying between them. Germline V gene lookup returns CDR1 SGHTA and CDR2 FQGNSA. This CDR3 contains 15 residues. The CDR3 loop is CASSRGAITTDTQYF. The CDR3 DNA reads as TGTGCCAGCAGCCGAGGAGCAATCACCACAGATACGCAGTATTTT.

The chain has TRBV4-2 and TRBJ2-7; 7 bases map to TRBD1. The germline V gene has CDR1 LGHNA and CDR2 YNFKEQ. V trimming: 0 bases; J trimming: 2 bases; junction bases outside the gene matches: 1. The length of the CDR3 is 14 residues. The CDR3 reads CASSQETGPYEQYF. The DNA of the CDR3 is TGTGCCAGCAGCCAAGAGACAGGGCCCTACGAGCAGTACTTC.

This CDR3 reads CASSFQASGRRGYNEQFF. The CDR3 region has the DNA TGTGCCAGCAGCTTCCAGGCTAGCGGGAGGAGAGGGTACAATGAGCAGTTCTTC. This sequence joins TRBV11-2 and TRBJ2-1, with 11 bases aligning to TRBD2. The CDR3 has 18 residues. Unmatched junction bases numbered 11, after V lost 3 bases and J lost 4 bases. The V gene's germline CDR1 is SGHAT and CDR2 FQNNGV.

This chain connects TRBV28 to TRBJ1-5, with TRBD1 identical over 8 bases. CDR1 and CDR2 (germline): MDHEN, SYDVKM. CDR3 length equals 13 residues. J was trimmed by 5 bases and V by 6 bases; bases with no gene match: 3. The CDR3 region is CASRLQGDQPQHF. In DNA form, the CDR3 reads TGTGCCAGCAGACTACAGGGGGATCAGCCCCAGCATTTT.

This chain connects TRBV30 to TRBJ1-1, with TRBD1 identical over 12 bases. J lost 8 bases, V lost 4 bases, and 11 bases had no gene match. Per germline, CDR1 GTSNPN and CDR2 SVGIG (reference sequence). The CDR3 covers 15 residues. Here the CDR3 DNA reads TGTGCCTGGACCGTAAGGGGGACAGGGGGCCGGGAAGCTTTCTTT. Protein: CAWTVRGTGGREAFF. The whole variable domain, filled in from reference TRBV30 and TRBJ1-1, reads SQTIHQWPATLVQPVGSPLSLECTVEGTSNPNLYWYRQAAGRGLQLLFYSVGIGQISSEVPQNLSASRPQDRQFILSSKKLLLSDSGFYLCAWTVRGTGGREAFFGQGTRLTVV.

A few counts support this clone. J is TRBJ2-7 and V is TRBV28; 10 bases align to TRBD2. Germline CDR1 and CDR2: MDHEN and SYDVKM. The CDR3 spans 16 residues. Losses at the gene ends were 4 bases for V and 2 bases for J; bases not matched to a gene: 8. CDR3 amino acids: CASSSLTSGPPYEQYF. As DNA, the CDR3 is TGTGCCAGCAGTTCACTGACTAGCGGGCCACCCTACGAGCAGTACTTC. Together with reference TRBV28 and TRBJ2-7, the CDR3 gives the full variable domain: DVKVTQSSRYLVKRTGEKVFLECVQDMDHENMFWYRQDPGLGLRLIYFSYDVKMKEKGDIPEGYSVSREKKERFSLILESASTNQTSMYLCASSSLTSGPPYEQYFGPGTRLTVT.

The V and J genes are TRBV27 and TRBJ1-2; tentative D call: TRBD1 (5 bases). The V gene's germline CDR1 is MNHEY and CDR2 SMNVEV (reference sequence). The ends were cut back, 5 bases at V and 7 bases at J, with 14 bases in the middle. The CDR3 loop spans 13 amino acids. CDR3 residues: CASSPPGGTGYTF. In nucleotides, the CDR3 is TGTGCCAGCAGTCCCCCGGGGGGGACTGGCTACACCTTC.

The V call is TRBV25-1, the J call TRBJ2-3, with 9 bases lining up with TRBD2. Germline CDR1 is MGHDK and CDR2 is SYGVNS. Trimming cost V 8 bases and J 10 bases; bases outside gene matches: 4. This CDR3 is built from 11 residues. CDR3 protein: CASGSGGSQYF. CDR3 nucleotides: TGTGCCAGCGGAAGCGGGGGGTCGCAGTATTTT.

The chain is built from TRBV6-5 and TRBJ2-3, with a tentative D call TRBD1 (6 bases). Germline loops: CDR1 MNHEY, CDR2 SVGAGI. Trimming left V 5 bases short and J 1 base short, with 13 bases between. The CDR3 sequence is 15 residues long. The CDR3 DNA sequence: TGTGCCAGCAGTAACCTTCCAGGGGGCACAGATACGCAGTATTTT. Protein: CASSNLPGGTDTQYF.

This chain joins TRBV11-2 and TRBJ2-7; the D gene is possibly TRBD1 (6 bases). Germline CDR1 reads SGHAT; CDR2 reads FQNNGV. The CDR3 has 15 amino acids. Trimming stripped 6 bases from V and 6 bases from J, with 21 bases between. In DNA, the CDR3 is TGTGCCAGCAGTTCCCTCCGACAGGACCCCCGCGAGCAGTACTTC. It yields the protein CASSSLRQDPREQYF.

This clone was seen a handful of times. The V gene is TRBV19, the J gene TRBJ1-1; TRBD1 matches at 8 bases. With 4 bases clipped from V and 9 bases from J, the junction kept 13 bases outside the gene matches. In germline, CDR1 is LNHDA, CDR2 SQIVND (reference sequence). The CDR3 spans 15 residues. CDR3 sequence: CASSRQGMVLSQAFF. The CDR3 DNA sequence: TGTGCCAGTAGTAGACAGGGGATGGTATTAAGTCAAGCTTTCTTT.

This chain connects TRBV29-1 to TRBJ2-7, with a possible D match to TRBD1 (7 bases). The ends were cut back, 7 bases at V and 3 bases at J, with 16 bases in the middle. This CDR3 has 13 residues. Germline CDR1 is SQVTM and CDR2 is ANQGSEA. The CDR3 DNA reads as TGCAGCGCCGGGGGACAGACAGTCTACGAGCAGTACTTC. Amino acid sequence: CSAGGQTVYEQYF.

J is TRBJ2-1 and V is TRBV29-1; maybe TRBD1 (7 bases). Trimming took off 4 bases at V and 6 bases at J, with 22 bases between the two ends. Germline CDR1 reads SQVTM; CDR2 reads ANQGSEA. There are 16 residues in the CDR3. In DNA, the CDR3 is TGCAGCGTTGCGCAACTAGGGGGCGGAGGGTTCAATGAGCAGTTCTTC. Its protein is CSVAQLGGGGFNEQFF.

This clone was detected many times. The chain couples TRBV6-1 to TRBJ2-3; 7 nucleotides agree with TRBD1. Per germline, CDR1 MNHNS and CDR2 SASEGT. This CDR3 has 15 residues. V lost 8 bases and J lost 1; bases outside the gene matches: 9. CDR3 DNA: TGTGCCAGCGGCCAGACAGGGTCGGGCACAGATACGCAGTATTTT. Protein product: CASGQTGSGTDTQYF.

The chain employs TRBV4-2 and TRBJ1-2, with D perhaps TRBD1 (5 bases). The CDR3 runs 15 residues. With 0 bases removed from V and 7 bases from J, the gap between germline ends came to 15 bases. Germline-derived CDR1 and CDR2 are LGHNA and YNFKEQ. CDR3 coding DNA: TGTGCCAGCAGCCAAGACATAGCGGGGGTGGGTGGCTACACCTTC. It is translated as CASSQDIAGVGGYTF.

This chain links TRBV5-1 with TRBJ1-1; D not certain. Germline V CDR1 and CDR2: SGHRS, YFSETQ. V lost 2 bases, J lost 5 bases, and 10 bases lay in between. The CDR3 runs 13 residues. DNA for the CDR3: TGCGCCAGCAGCTTCCCGACGGGGACTGAAGCTTTCTTT. Its translation: CASSFPTGTEAFF.

The chain is built from TRBV6-1 and TRBJ2-1; 8 bases align to TRBD1. The CDR3 runs to 15 residues. The germline gives CDR1 MNHNS, CDR2 SASEGT. J lost 10 bases, V lost 2 bases, and 10 bases had no gene match. CDR3 protein: CASSEPRQGSGEQFF. CDR3 bases: TGTGCCAGCAGTGAACCCCGACAGGGGTCAGGAGAGCAGTTCTTC.